This T cell receptor (beta chain) was obtained from a study of read filtering for tumor transcriptome and immune sequencing. V was cut by 4 bases and J by 0 bases, with 11 bases left in between. Germline CDR1 and CDR2: SGHRS and YFSETQ. The CDR3 consists of 15 residues. Overall study results and limits: Correlation between methods rose after single-read clonotypes were removed.

Comments on this clonotype: Its antigen remains unknown. This clone may be a read error of a much larger clone one base away.

At the time of active disease, bone marrow was collected from every patient. This library used roughly 400 ng RNA and molecular barcoded adaptors spanning alpha/delta and beta/gamma chains. TCRdb reprocessed the reads via MiXCR and lists one record per CDR3 protein. This table has more than 35,000 distinct CDR3 sequences, around 15% appearing once. This chain joins TRBV5-1 and TRBJ1-5, with TRBD1 as a possible D gene (6 bases). The clonotype originates from a donor at least 40 years old with multiple myeloma. Sequencing used a population of CD138-negative cells sorted from bone marrow. The CDR3 region has the DNA TGCGCCAGCAGCCCACTGGGGGCTAGCAATCAGCCCCAGCATTTT. This codes for CASSPLGASNQPQHF.